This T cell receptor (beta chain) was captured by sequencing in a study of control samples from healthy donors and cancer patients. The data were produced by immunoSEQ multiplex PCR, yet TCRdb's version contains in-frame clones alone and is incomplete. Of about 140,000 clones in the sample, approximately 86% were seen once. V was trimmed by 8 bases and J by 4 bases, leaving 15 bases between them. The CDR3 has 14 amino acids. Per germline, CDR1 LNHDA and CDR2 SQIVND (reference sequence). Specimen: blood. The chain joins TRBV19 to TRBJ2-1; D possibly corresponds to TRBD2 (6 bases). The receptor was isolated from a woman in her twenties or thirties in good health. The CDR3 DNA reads TGTGCCAGTTCCCGGGACTCCGTGTACAATGAGCAGTTCTTC. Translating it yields CASSRDSVYNEQFF.